Included here is one T cell receptor (beta chain) sequence, with context. Method: immunoSEQ multiplex PCR; TCRdb's copy keeps in-frame clones and lacks some. The repertoire holds 60,000 to 95,000 clones, around 90% seen once, with about a sixth in the top ten. V gave up 6 bases and J gave up 1 base, with 10 bases separating them. CDR3 length: 14 residues. The germline V gene encodes CDR1 MDHEN and CDR2 SYDVKM. This entry comes from a study of blood T cell repertoires in COVID-19. Overall study context: PBMCs, B-cell-depleted T cells, or T cells provided the cDNA or gDNA that made up the material.

The TCR was taken from an elderly woman with active or convalescent COVID-19. The sample comprised peripheral blood. The chain joins TRBV28 to TRBJ1-3, with D hard to call. Written as DNA, the CDR3 is TGTGCCAGCAGCCCGTTTTCTTCTGGAAACACCATATATTTT. Translated: CASSPFSSGNTIYF.